Presented here are 28 T cell receptor beta chains from one specimen sequenced in a study of tumor T cells in aggressive B-cell lymphoma. Data came from immunoSEQ multiplex PCR; TCRdb stores just in-frame clones and leaves some out. The sample carries approximately 7,300 clones, about four fifths recorded once. Sequenced input: tumor tissue. These receptors all stem from an adult with diffuse large B cell lymphoma.

The chain joins TRBV28 to TRBJ1-3; TRBD1 matches at 8 bases. CDR1 is MDHEN and CDR2 is SYDVKM in the germline V gene. This CDR3 has 16 amino acids. V shed 5 bases and J 0 bases; nucleotides not matched to a gene: 6. The DNA of the CDR3 is TGTGCCAGCAGTCCCGGGGACAGGAGCTCTGGAAACACCATATATTTT. Translated, it gives CASSPGDRSSGNTIYF.

The CDR3 is CASQALAGGIDTQYF. The CDR3 DNA follows: TGTGCCAGCCAGGCCCTAGCGGGAGGTATAGATACGCAGTATTTT. The chain links TRBV25-1 to TRBJ2-3; 11 bases match TRBD2. With 8 bases clipped from V and 5 bases from J, the junction kept 9 bases outside the gene matches. This CDR3 is 15 amino acids long. CDR1 is MGHDK and CDR2 is SYGVNS in the germline V gene.

J is TRBJ1-2 and V is TRBV27; D uncertain. This CDR3 spans 14 amino acids. The V end was cut by 4 bases, the J end by 8 bases, with 17 bases between. CDR1 MNHEY and CDR2 SMNVEV come from the germline V gene (reference sequence). As DNA, the CDR3 is TGTGCCAGCAGTTCCGCCGGGAGGGCCCGGGGCTACACCTTC. It translates to CASSSAGRARGYTF.

J is TRBJ2-5 and V is TRBV7-2; TRBD2 agrees at 11 bases. Unmatched junction bases numbered 16, after V lost 0 bases and J lost 4 bases. The CDR3 extends over 20 amino acids. Per the germline V gene, CDR1 is SGHTA and CDR2 is FQGNSA. CDR3 DNA: TGTGCCAGCAGCTTAGCGTCTATCGGCCTAGCGGGAGGAGGGGCAGAGACCCAGTACTTC. Protein sequence: CASSLASIGLAGGGAETQYF.

The V gene is TRBV7-9, the J gene TRBJ2-1; D possibly corresponds to TRBD2 (6 bases). Per the germline V gene, CDR1 is SEHNR and CDR2 is FQNEAQ (reference sequence). V lost 0 bases, J lost 6 bases, and 6 bases lay in between. The CDR3 contains 13 residues. The CDR3 nucleotides read TGTGCCAGCAGCTTAGCGGGGGGCAATGAGCAGTTCTTC. Its protein is CASSLAGGNEQFF.

The CDR3 protein is CASSEALAAYNEQFF. The CDR3 DNA reads as TGTGCCAGCAGTGAAGCGCTAGCAGCCTACAATGAGCAGTTCTTC. The chain is built from TRBV2 and TRBJ2-1; possible D gene TRBD2, 5 bases. The CDR3 covers 15 residues. Trimming removed 0 bases from V and 2 bases from J, with 8 bases in between. Germline V lookup: CDR1 SNHLY, CDR2 FYNNEI.

In the case of this clone: A read error may account for a junction end that differs from germline. J is TRBJ2-2 and V is TRBV7-7; 7 bases agree with TRBD2. The CDR3 spans 14 residues. Germline-derived CDR1 and CDR2 are SSHAT and FNYEAQ (reference sequence). The CDR3 region is CASSLGREHGELFF. The CDR3 DNA sequence: TGTGCTAGCAGCTTAGGGCGGGAGCACGGGGAGCTGTTTTTT.

The chain links TRBV5-1 to TRBJ2-5; 8 bases match TRBD1. The DNA matches TRBJ2-7 better at its end, which makes the J call doubtful. The CDR3 has 12 amino acids. Germline CDR1 is SGHRS and CDR2 is YFSETQ. The CDR3 loop reads CASRGQGVEQYF. DNA of the CDR3: TGCGCCAGCAGAGGACAGGGTGTCGAGCAGTACTTC.

This chain links TRBV9 with TRBJ1-4; 8 nucleotides line up with TRBD1. The V gene's germline CDR1 is SGDLS and CDR2 YYNGEE. The V and J ends lost 1 base and 7 bases, in that order; junction bases with no gene match: 3. This CDR3 spans 14 amino acids. The CDR3 region is CASSVSGGGEKLFF. The CDR3 DNA sequence: TGTGCCAGCAGCGTATCAGGGGGCGGTGAAAAACTGTTTTTT.

This sequence joins TRBV6-1 and TRBJ2-7; D is uncertain. Germline CDR1 MNHNS, CDR2 SASEGT. The CDR3 length is 15 residues. The V end was cut by 4 bases, the J end by 0 bases, with 13 bases between. The CDR3 region is CASSAGVRSSYEQYF. Written as DNA, the CDR3 is TGTGCCAGCAGTGCCGGAGTCCGTAGCTCCTACGAGCAGTACTTC.

CDR3 nucleotides: TGTGCCAGCAGCTCAGGGACTAGCGGGAGTCCCTGGGGCGACAATGAGCAGTTCTTC. Its protein is CASSSGTSGSPWGDNEQFF. The J gene is TRBJ2-1, the V gene TRBV9; TRBD2 agrees at 14 bases. The V gene end was trimmed by 4 bases and the J gene end by 5 bases; junction bases not matched to a gene: 14. CDR1 is SGDLS and CDR2 is YYNGEE in the germline V gene. The CDR3 covers 19 residues.

The chain is built from TRBV30 and TRBJ1-3; D is ambiguous. Germline assignment: CDR1 GTSNPN and CDR2 SVGIG (reference sequence). The CDR3 extends over 13 amino acids. V lost 4 bases, J lost 0 bases, and 7 bases lay in between. The CDR3 spells CAWIRGSGNTIYF. The CDR3 nucleotides read TGTGCCTGGATCCGAGGCTCTGGAAACACCATATATTTT.

V gene TRBV9 combines with J gene TRBJ1-2; 7 nucleotides agree with TRBD1. The CDR3 has 14 amino acids. From germline, CDR1 is SGDLS and CDR2 YYNGEE. With V trimmed by 4 bases and J by 12 bases, 15 bases remained unmatched. The chain's CDR3 is CASSLTDRAILNTF. DNA of the CDR3: TGTGCCAGCAGCCTCACCGACAGGGCCATTCTGAACACCTTC.

The chain couples TRBV6-9 to TRBJ2-7; TRBD2 might be the D (5 bases). CDR3 length: 13 amino acids. Per germline, CDR1 MNHGY and CDR2 SVAAGI. V shed 3 bases and J shed 3 bases, with 9 bases lying between them. CDR3 DNA: TGTGCCAGCAGTTACGCAGGAGGCTACGAGCAGTACTTC. This encodes CASSYAGGYEQYF.

The rearrangement joins TRBV30 to TRBJ1-5, with TRBD1 matching over 7 bases. Germline CDR1 and CDR2: GTSNPN and SVGIG (reference sequence). This CDR3 is 15 amino acids long. Trimming cost V 3 bases and J 0 bases; bases outside gene matches: 5. The CDR3 sequence is CAWSPGQPSNQPQHF. CDR3 sequence (DNA): TGTGCCTGGAGCCCGGGACAGCCTAGCAATCAGCCCCAGCATTTT.

The V call is TRBV7-3, the J call TRBJ2-3; TRBD2 aligns across 11 bases. Trimming removed 4 bases from V and 5 bases from J; junction bases left unmatched: 2. Germline V lookup: CDR1 SGHTA, CDR2 FQGTGA. This CDR3 spans 14 amino acids. The CDR3 protein is CASSSGLAGDTQYF. CDR3 DNA sequence: TGTGCCAGCAGCTCCGGACTAGCGGGAGATACGCAGTATTTT. The variable domain in full, with the rest retrieved from reference TRBV7-3 and TRBJ2-3, is GAGVSQTPSNKVTEKGKYVELRCDPISGHTALYWYRQSLGQGPEFLIYFQGTGAADDSGLPNDRFFAVRPEGSVSTLKIQRTERGDSAVYLCASSSGLAGDTQYFGPGTRLTVL.

The V and J genes are TRBV5-1 and TRBJ2-1, with D perhaps TRBD1 (5 bases). CDR1 and CDR2 (germline): SGHRS, YFSETQ. The CDR3 length is 11 residues. The V end was cut by 4 bases, the J end by 7 bases, with 6 bases between. CDR3 region: CASSRGNEQFF. CDR3 DNA sequence: TGCGCCAGCAGCAGGGGTAATGAGCAGTTCTTC.

This clone has more than one count but fewer than ten. The junction shows a germline mismatch at one end, possibly a read error. The rearrangement joins TRBV7-7 to TRBJ2-3, with TRBD1 identical over 12 bases. The CDR3 contains 14 residues. Germline CDR1 and CDR2: SSHAT and FNYEAQ (reference sequence). The DNA of the CDR3 is TGTGCTAGCAGCTTGGGACAGGGGGCGGATACGCAGTATTTT. It codes for CASSLGQGADTQYF. The full variable domain, completed using reference TRBV7-7 and TRBJ2-3, is GAGVSQSPRYKVTKRGQDVTLRCDPISSHATLYWYQQALGQGPEFLTYFNYEAQPDKSGLPSDRFSAERPEGSISTLTIQRTEQRDSAMYRCASSLGQGADTQYFGPGTRLTVL.

As regards this clone: The junction does not match germline at one end; this may be a read error. At the DNA level, this CDR3 is encoded by other sequences in the same sample as well. The gene calls are TRBV9 and TRBJ2-3, with 10 bases fitting TRBD2. The germline V gene has CDR1 SGDLS and CDR2 YYNGEE. This CDR3 region has 16 residues. The CDR3 sequence is CASSVVLAGSTDTQYF. As DNA, the CDR3 is TGTGCCAGCAGCGTAGTACTAGCGGGAAGCACAGATACGCAATATTTT.

This clone has more than one count but fewer than ten. The chain carries TRBV19 and TRBJ2-7; 9 bases align to TRBD2. With V trimmed by 3 bases and J by 3 bases, 6 bases remained unmatched. The CDR3 is 15 amino acids. The germline gives CDR1 LNHDA, CDR2 SQIVND (reference sequence). CDR3 protein: CASSIGGGGVYEQYF. The CDR3 DNA reads TGTGCCAGTAGTATTGGAGGCGGGGGGGTCTACGAGCAGTACTTC.

The table lists this clone with a few counts. The chain is built from TRBV7-3 and TRBJ2-7, with D hard to call. Germline CDR1 SGHTA, CDR2 FQGTGA. This CDR3 has 13 residues. The V gene lost 5 bases and the J gene lost 1 base, with 9 bases spanning the gap. The DNA of the CDR3 is TGTGCCAGCAGCACTGGGCCTTCCTACGAGCAGTACTTC. The encoded protein is CASSTGPSYEQYF.

The chain recombines TRBV30 with TRBJ1-4, with TRBD1 identical over 7 bases. Germline V gene sequence: CDR1 GTSNPN, CDR2 SVGIG (reference sequence). This CDR3 is 14 amino acids long. Trimming at V came to 1 base and at J to 5 bases, leaving 4 bases not matched to a gene. The CDR3 coding sequence is TGTGCCTGGAGTGCCGGGGACAGAAATGAAAAACTGTTTTTT. This codes for CAWSAGDRNEKLFF.

Concerning this clone itself: A junction boundary mismatches the germline segment, possibly from a read error. The chain carries TRBV5-4 and TRBJ2-1, with 13 bases that match TRBD2. This CDR3 is 19 amino acids long. Germline V gene sequence: CDR1 SGHNT, CDR2 YYREEE (reference sequence). The CDR3 protein is CASSLDGRTSGSVNNKQFF. In nucleotides, the CDR3 is TGTGCCAGCAGCTTGGATGGTAGGACTAGCGGGAGCGTCAACAATAAGCAGTTCTTC. Full variable domain (rest looked up from reference TRBV5-4 and TRBJ2-1): ETGVTQSPTHLIKTRGQQVTLRCSSQSGHNTVSWYQQALGQGPQFIFQYYREEENGRGNFPPRFSGLQFPNYSSELNVNALELDDSALYLCASSLDGRTSGSVNNKQFFGPGTRLTVL.

The chain links TRBV27 to TRBJ2-1; D is perhaps TRBD2 (7 bases). Trimming cost V 6 bases and J 8 bases, with 17 bases left between them. Looked up from germline, CDR1 is MNHEY and CDR2 is SMNVEV (reference sequence). The CDR3 has 14 residues. In DNA form, the CDR3 reads TGTGCCAGCAGCGACAGGCGGGGGTCCGATGAGCAGTTCTTC. Translated: CASSDRRGSDEQFF.

The J gene is TRBJ2-1, the V gene TRBV25-1; TRBD2 is a possible D gene (5 bases). The CDR3 has 16 residues. In germline, CDR1 is MGHDK, CDR2 SYGVNS. The ends were cut back, 2 bases at V and 5 bases at J, with 16 bases in the middle. CDR3 nucleotides: TGTGCCAGCAGTGAACCCCCGGGGTGGCCACACAATGAGCAGTTCTTC. Its translation is CASSEPPGWPHNEQFF.

The CDR3 nucleotides read TGCGCCAGCAGCCGGGTAGCGGGAGGTCAAGAGACCCAGTACTTC. Amino acids: CASSRVAGGQETQYF. V gene TRBV5-1 combines with J gene TRBJ2-5, with TRBD2 identical over 10 bases. The CDR3 length is 15 residues. Germline lookup yields CDR1 SGHRS and CDR2 YFSETQ. The trim removed 4 bases at V and 2 bases at J, leaving 5 bases unmatched.

The chain links TRBV7-8 to TRBJ2-5; TRBD1 aligns across 7 bases. Germline CDR1 reads SGHVS; CDR2 reads FQNEAQ. The length of the CDR3 is 15 residues. V was clipped by 4 bases and J by 1 base; unmatched bases: 6. The CDR3, as DNA: TGTGCCAGCAGCTCGGACAGGACCCTCCAAGAGACCCAGTACTTC. As protein: CASSSDRTLQETQYF.

The CDR3 protein is CASSLEGLAYYNEQFF. The CDR3 DNA is TGTGCCAGCAGTTTGGAAGGACTAGCGTATTACAATGAGCAGTTCTTC. The chain combines TRBV27 with TRBJ2-1; 9 bases line up with TRBD2. The CDR3 is 16 residues long. Per the germline V gene, CDR1 is MNHEY and CDR2 is SMNVEV (reference sequence). Trimming at V came to 3 bases and at J to 4 bases, leaving 7 bases not matched to a gene.